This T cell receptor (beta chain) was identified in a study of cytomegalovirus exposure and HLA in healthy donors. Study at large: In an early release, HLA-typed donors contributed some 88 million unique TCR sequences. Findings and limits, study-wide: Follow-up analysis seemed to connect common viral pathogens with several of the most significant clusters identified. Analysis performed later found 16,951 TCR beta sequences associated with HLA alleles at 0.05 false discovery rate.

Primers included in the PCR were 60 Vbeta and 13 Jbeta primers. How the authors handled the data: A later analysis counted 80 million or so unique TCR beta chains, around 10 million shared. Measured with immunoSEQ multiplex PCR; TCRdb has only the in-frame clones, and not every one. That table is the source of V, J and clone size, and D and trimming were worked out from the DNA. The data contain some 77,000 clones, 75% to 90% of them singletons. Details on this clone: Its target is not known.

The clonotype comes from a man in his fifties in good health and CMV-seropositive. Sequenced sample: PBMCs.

DNA for the CDR3: TGTGCCAGCAGCGTATTGGGCTCTGTGGCGGGGGGTTTAAATGAGCAGTTCTTC. This encodes CASSVLGSVAGGLNEQFF. This rearrangement joins TRBV9 to TRBJ2-1; 8 bases are shared with TRBD2. The V gene's germline CDR1 is SGDLS and CDR2 YYNGEE. This CDR3 has 18 amino acids. The junction had 16 bases not matched to a gene; V was cut back by 1 base and J by 7 bases.